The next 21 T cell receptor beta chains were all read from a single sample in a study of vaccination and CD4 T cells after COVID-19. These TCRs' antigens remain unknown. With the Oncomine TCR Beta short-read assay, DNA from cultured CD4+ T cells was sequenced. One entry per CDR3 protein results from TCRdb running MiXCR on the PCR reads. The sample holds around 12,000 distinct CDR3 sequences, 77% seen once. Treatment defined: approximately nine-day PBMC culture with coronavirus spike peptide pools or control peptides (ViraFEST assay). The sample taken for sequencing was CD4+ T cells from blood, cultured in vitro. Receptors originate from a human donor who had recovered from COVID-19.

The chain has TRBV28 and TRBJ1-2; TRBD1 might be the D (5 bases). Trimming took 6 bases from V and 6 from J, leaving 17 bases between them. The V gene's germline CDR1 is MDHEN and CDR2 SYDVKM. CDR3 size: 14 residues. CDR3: CASSLVQGSDGYTF. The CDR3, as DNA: TGTGCCAGCAGCCTCGTCCAGGGTAGTGATGGCTACACCTTC.

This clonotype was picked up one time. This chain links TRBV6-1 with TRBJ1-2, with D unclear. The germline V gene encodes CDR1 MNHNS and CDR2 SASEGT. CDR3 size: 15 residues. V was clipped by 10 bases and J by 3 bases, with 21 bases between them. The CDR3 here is CATAREQWVDYGYTF. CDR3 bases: TGTGCCACAGCGCGGGAGCAATGGGTAGACTATGGCTACACCTTC.

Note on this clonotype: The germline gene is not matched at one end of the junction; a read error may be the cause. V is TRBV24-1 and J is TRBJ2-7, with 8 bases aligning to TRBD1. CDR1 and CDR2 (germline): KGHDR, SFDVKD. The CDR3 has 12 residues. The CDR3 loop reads CATSDSVGQESF. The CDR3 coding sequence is TGTGCCACCAGTGATTCAGTGGGACAGGAATCCTTC.

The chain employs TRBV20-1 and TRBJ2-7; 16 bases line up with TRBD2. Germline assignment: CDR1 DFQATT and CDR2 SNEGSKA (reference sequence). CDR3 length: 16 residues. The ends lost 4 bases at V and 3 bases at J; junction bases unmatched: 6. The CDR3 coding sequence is TGCAGTGCTACGGGACTAGCGGGAGGGCTACGCTACGAGCAGTACTTC. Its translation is CSATGLAGGLRYEQYF.

CDR3 amino acids: CSAVRQGSTYNEQFF. In DNA, the CDR3 is TGCAGTGCCGTACGACAGGGATCCACCTACAATGAGCAGTTCTTC. The chain recombines TRBV20-1 with TRBJ2-1; TRBD1 aligns across 7 bases. CDR3 length: 15 residues. After removal of 6 bases from V and 2 bases from J, the junction contained 10 bases not matched to a gene. Germline V CDR1 and CDR2: DFQATT, SNEGSKA (reference sequence).

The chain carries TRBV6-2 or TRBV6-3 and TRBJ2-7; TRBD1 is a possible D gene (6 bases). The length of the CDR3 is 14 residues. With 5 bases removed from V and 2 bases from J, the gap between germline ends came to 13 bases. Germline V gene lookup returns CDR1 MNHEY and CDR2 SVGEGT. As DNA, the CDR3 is TGTGCCAGCAGTGGACCGGACAGAACCTACGAGCAGTACTTC. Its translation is CASSGPDRTYEQYF.

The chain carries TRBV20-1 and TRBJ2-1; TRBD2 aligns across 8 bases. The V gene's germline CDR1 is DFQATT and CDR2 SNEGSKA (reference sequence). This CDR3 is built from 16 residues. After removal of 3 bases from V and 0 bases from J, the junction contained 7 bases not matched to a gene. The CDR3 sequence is CSASKLAGSSYNEQFF. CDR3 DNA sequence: TGCAGTGCTAGTAAGCTAGCGGGTAGCTCCTACAATGAGCAGTTCTTC.

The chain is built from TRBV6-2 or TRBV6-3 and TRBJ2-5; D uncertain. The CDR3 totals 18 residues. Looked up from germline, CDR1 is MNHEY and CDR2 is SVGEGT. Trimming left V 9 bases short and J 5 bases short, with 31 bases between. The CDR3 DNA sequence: TGTGCCAGTTCTAACATCCCTGGGCCCCTACGACTTAGGGAGACCCAGTACTTC. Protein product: CASSNIPGPLRLRETQYF.

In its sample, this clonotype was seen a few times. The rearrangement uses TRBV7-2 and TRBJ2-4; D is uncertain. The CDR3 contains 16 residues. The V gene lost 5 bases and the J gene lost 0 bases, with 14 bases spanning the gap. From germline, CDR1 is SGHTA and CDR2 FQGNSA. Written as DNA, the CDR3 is TGTGCCAGCAGCCTCCCATTGAGTATAGCCAAAAACATTCAGTACTTC. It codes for CASSLPLSIAKNIQYF.

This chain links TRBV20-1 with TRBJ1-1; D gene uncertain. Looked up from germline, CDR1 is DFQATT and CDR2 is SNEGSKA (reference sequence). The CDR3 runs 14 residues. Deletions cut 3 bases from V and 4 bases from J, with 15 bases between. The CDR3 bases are TGCAGTGCTAGTCCCTACCAAAGGACCACTGAAGCTTTCTTT. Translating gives CSASPYQRTTEAFF.

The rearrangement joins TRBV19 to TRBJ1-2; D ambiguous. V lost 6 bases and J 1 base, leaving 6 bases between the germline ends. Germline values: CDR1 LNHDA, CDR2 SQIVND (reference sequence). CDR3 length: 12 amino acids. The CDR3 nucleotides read TGTGCCAGTAGGCAGGATAACTATGGCTACACCTTC. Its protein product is CASRQDNYGYTF.

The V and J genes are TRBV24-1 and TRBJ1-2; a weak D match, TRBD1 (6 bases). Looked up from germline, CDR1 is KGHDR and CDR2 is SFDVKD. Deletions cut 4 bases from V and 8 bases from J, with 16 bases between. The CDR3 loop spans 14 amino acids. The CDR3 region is CATSESTGLGGYTF. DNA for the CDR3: TGTGCCACCAGTGAATCAACAGGGCTCGGCGGCTACACCTTC.

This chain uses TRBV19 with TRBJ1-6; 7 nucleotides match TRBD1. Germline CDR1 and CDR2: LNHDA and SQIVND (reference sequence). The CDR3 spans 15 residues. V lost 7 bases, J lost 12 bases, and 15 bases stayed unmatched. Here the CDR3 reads CASTNGRDSLQPLHF. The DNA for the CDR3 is TGTGCCAGTACAAATGGACGGGACAGCCTTCAACCCCTCCACTTT.

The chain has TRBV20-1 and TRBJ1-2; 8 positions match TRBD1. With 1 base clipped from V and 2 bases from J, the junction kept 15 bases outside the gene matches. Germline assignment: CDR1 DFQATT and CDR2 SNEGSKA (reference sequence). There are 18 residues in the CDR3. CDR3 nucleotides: TGCAGTGCTAGAGGGGGTTCCCCGACAGGGGAGGAAAACTATGGCTACACCTTC. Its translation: CSARGGSPTGEENYGYTF.

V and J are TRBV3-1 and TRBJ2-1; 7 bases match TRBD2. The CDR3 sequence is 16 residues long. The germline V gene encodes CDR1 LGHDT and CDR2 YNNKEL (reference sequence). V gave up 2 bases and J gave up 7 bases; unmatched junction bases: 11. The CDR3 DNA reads TGTGCCAGCAGCCAATTAGGCGGGGGAGTTAGTAATGAGCAGTTCTTC. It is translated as CASSQLGGGVSNEQFF.

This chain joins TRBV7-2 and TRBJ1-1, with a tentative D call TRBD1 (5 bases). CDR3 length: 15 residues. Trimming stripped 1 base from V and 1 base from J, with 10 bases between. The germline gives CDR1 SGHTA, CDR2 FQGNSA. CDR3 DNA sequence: TGTGCCAGCAGCTTAGGGGCAACAGGGAACACTGAAGCTTTCTTT. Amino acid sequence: CASSLGATGNTEAFF.

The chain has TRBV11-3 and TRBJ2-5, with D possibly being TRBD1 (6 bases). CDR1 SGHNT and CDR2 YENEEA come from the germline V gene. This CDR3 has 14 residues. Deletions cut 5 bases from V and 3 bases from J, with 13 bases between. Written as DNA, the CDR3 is TGTGCCAGCAGCACGTCCAGGGGTGAAGAGACCCAGTACTTC. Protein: CASSTSRGEETQYF.

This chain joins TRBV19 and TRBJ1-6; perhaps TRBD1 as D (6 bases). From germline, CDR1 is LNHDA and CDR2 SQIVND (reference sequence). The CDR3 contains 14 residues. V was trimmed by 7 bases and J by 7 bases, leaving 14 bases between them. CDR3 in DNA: TGTGCCAGTAACCCTACAGGGCGGAATTCACCCCTCCACTTT. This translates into CASNPTGRNSPLHF.

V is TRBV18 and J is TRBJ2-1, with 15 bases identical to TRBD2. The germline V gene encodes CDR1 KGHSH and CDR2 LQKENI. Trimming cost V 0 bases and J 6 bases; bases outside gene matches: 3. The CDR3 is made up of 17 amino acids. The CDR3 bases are TGTGCCAGCTCACCACCGGGACTAGCGGGAGGTGGCAATGAGCAGTTCTTC. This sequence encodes CASSPPGLAGGGNEQFF.

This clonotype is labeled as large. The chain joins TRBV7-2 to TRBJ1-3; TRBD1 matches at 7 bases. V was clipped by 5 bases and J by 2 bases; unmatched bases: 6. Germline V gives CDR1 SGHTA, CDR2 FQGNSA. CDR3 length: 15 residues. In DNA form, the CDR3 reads TGTGCCAGCAGCCCCTACGGGACAGCTGGAAACACCATATATTTT. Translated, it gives CASSPYGTAGNTIYF.

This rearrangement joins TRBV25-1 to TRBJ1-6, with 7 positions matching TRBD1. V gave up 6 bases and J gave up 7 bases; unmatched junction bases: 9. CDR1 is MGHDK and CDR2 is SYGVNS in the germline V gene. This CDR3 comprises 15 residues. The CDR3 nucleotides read TGTGCCAGCAGGGGAGGGACAGCGCTAAATTCACCCCTCCACTTT. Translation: CASRGGTALNSPLHF.